The present TCR beta chain was sequenced within a study of molecular identifiers for immune sequencing clone quantification (dated by TCRdb to the late 2010s). A note on the overall study: For a replicate experiment, the RNA from either approximately 20,000 or 100,000 naive CD8 T cells was divided into five aliquots, and four of those aliquots went on to sequencing. This methods study used CD8 T cells to benchmark TCR RNA copy counting and molecular-identifier clustering-based TCR repertoire sequencing (MIDCIRS). Summary of the overall study and its limitations: Spiked-in Jurkat TCR RNA (approximately 10 copies' worth), which is not part of the donor repertoire, was contained in the naive libraries. Without barcode sub-clustering, chimeric consensus sequences inflated TCR diversity; chimeras reached as high as 47%. Clones above 20 RNA copies held over 98% of molecules in CMV-specific effector cells but under 1% in naive cells. Even against a background of one million naive CD8 T cells, spiked-in Jurkat TCR RNA amounting to a single cell's worth was reported to be detectable. The sizes of highly expanded clones could end up underestimated when identical TCR molecules share a barcode. About three recovered TCR RNA copies per cell were obtained by modeling, versus roughly 10 by digital PCR, implying a capture efficiency of around 28%.

The library relied on PCR. The sequencing machine was an Illumina HiSeq 4000. Bulk TCR libraries were generated as previously described, with the TCR primers listed in Table S5 used. Total RNA was purified with the Qiagen AllPrep DNA/RNA kit. Reads from multiple sequencing runs of the same library were pooled before analysis. In the paper's pipeline: Reads were retained only if their TCR constant sequence matched exactly, and those retained reads were trimmed to 150 nt and grouped according to their 12-nt molecular barcodes. Reads within each barcode group were sub-clustered using a 15% Levenshtein threshold, and quality-weighted consensus sequences were constructed for each RNA molecule. Non-functional sequences were discarded, and so were lower-count sequences lying one edit away from another sequence. Based on a fit of two negative binomial distributions, barcode sub-clusters having less than 20% of the maximum read count were discarded. TCRdb reanalyzed the raw reads on its own, using fastp at Q25 for trimming and MiXCR for clone calling, and kept in-frame beta chains. One record per CDR3 amino acid sequence lists the most common genes and DNA. TCRdb, not the original authors, processed these V and J calls. In this sample the table shows 490,000 or so distinct CDR3 sequences, 20% to 25% of which occur a single time. Jointly, the top ten make up more than 0.8% of the sample.

This clonotype was found many times. The clone's antigen remains unknown. No much larger clone is present one base from it, and per-base qualities are unavailable. Including the terminal cysteine and phenylalanine, the CDR3 comprises 16 residues. Just CDR3 DNA is preserved here, 48 bases in frame from base 1. The germline V gene supplies CDR1 KGHSH and CDR2 LQKENI. Trimming at the junction amounts to 3 bases on V and 8 bases on J, and the germline ends lie 17 bases apart. Naive CD8 T cell libraries were made from around 20,000 to 1,000,000 sorted cells using 10%, 30% or 50% of purified RNA. Naive CD8 T cells were FACS-sorted as CD8+CD4-CCR7+CD45RA+ on a BD FACSAria II into RLT Plus buffer. To test detection sensitivity, Jurkat RNA equivalent to under 12 TCR copies was spiked into samples of roughly 18,000-1,100,000 naive CD8 T cells. CD8 T cells were enriched using RosetteSep CD8+ T Cell Enrichment Cocktail and Ficoll-Paque, and the enriched cells then underwent ACK red cell lysis.

This chain is built from TRBV18 and TRBJ2-6; TRBD2 is possibly the D segment (6 matching bases). The source of this sequence is a human donor in good health. Some libraries in this study had Jurkat cell RNA spiked in. Sequencing was performed on naive CD8+ T cells from blood, with Jurkat cell RNA spiked in. This specimen's cell subset or site label, interpreted: FACS-sorted CD8+CD4-CCR7+CD45RA+ naive T cells. The CDR3 reads CASSPQGGGASNVLTF. DNA sequence: TGTGCCAGCTCACCTCAGGGCGGCGGGGCGTCCAACGTCCTGACTTTC.